This T cell receptor (beta chain) was sequenced during a study of cytomegalovirus exposure and HLA in healthy donors (dated by TCRdb to the late 2010s). General notes on the study: According to an earlier analysis of several hundred of the donors, some 170 million T cells yielded approximately 120 million unique TCR beta sequences and approximately 300 Gb of sequence data. A separate validation cohort of roughly 130 different subjects was used in addition to the approximately 640-subject first cohort. The study combined high-throughput TCR immunosequencing, statistical association of individual TCRs with disease status, and machine learning to predict cytomegalovirus infection status. In a later analysis, previously published TCR beta repertoires from 666 donors were re-analyzed and high-resolution HLA genotyping was added so that TCR occurrence patterns could be studied. Approximately 310 gigabases of sequencing data and tens of millions of unique TCR sequences made up an early release that covered about 640 HLA-typed donors. Typing coverage differed by locus: A, B, C, DRB1 and DQB1 were typed in roughly 620-640 donors, DQA1 in roughly 500, DPA1 in nearly 610, and DPB1 in approximately 450. Rather than drawing on any new phenotypic data, the later analysis identified candidate immune exposures from TCR beta sequences and the way those sequences occurred across donors. Among a few hundred genotyped donors of the cohort, an average of about 240,000 unique TCR beta nucleotide sequences were sequenced per donor, roughly 20% of them non-productive. The T cell repertoires of around 670 subjects were profiled by immunosequencing and related to cytomegalovirus serostatus. The study aimed to test whether signatures of past pathogen exposure could be identified by cataloging public T cell receptors. Every discovery cohort repertoire had been produced on one sequencing platform. An earlier analysis of roughly 600 of the donors used high-throughput TCR beta sequencing to judge whether each TCR beta V gene segment behaved as functional or pseudogenic. In a later genetic analysis, genome-wide SNP genotypes for about three fifths of the roughly 670 donors were used, and that subset was treated as a discovery cohort. HLA typing covered class I and class II loci at four-digit resolution. Four or five DR-DQ haplotypes were handled as single units for association and clustering, since linkage in the cohort was strong. Donor age, sex, ethnicity and CMV serostatus were collected together with the repertoire data. Among the roughly 370 genotyped donors, more than 70% belonged to the genetic ancestry cluster associated with self-reported Caucasian donors. What the research found in general, with its limitations: Only TCR beta chains were sequenced in this cohort, and the absence of alpha or paired-chain data limited detectable features. A cluster of highly shared sequence variants was judged likely to be a technical artifact of the sequencing pipeline. Cytomegalovirus status was reported to be diagnosed by the classifier with high specificity and sensitivity in both the original and validation cohorts. While some public TCRs were present in many individuals, most TCR sequences turned up only very rarely across donors. Assigning TCR associations to individual alleles was difficult when HLA alleles, especially DR and DQ, strongly co-occurred. Some IMGT-functional V segments, including TRBV6-2 and TRBV6-3, could not be told apart with the 87-base-pair reads, so those segments were excluded. HLA typing was unavailable for some donors at each locus, so association tests used only the typed subset. Fewer than 20 rarely observed V segments, including chromosome 9 orphons, were excluded from the earlier analysis of about 610 of the donors because counts were too low. Several of the top co-occurrence clusters appeared to be linked to parvovirus B19, influenza, CMV and Epstein-Barr virus, according to a later analysis. An earlier analysis of approximately 500 of the donors showed that most TCR beta V segments appeared in productive rearrangements either about 87% or about 30% of the time, which broadly matched IMGT annotations. At a false discovery rate of 0.05, a later analysis linked 16,000 or so TCR beta sequences to specific HLA alleles. For the cohort, immune exposure information was limited to CMV serostatus. Compared with the 666-donor mean, donors in an Asian-associated ancestry cluster had fewer N-insertions in productive TCRs, according to a later genetic analysis. A further reported finding was that TCR beta sequences accurately predicted the HLA-A and HLA-B alleles for most subjects in the first cohort. The study gave a list of around 170 TCR beta chains associated with cytomegalovirus. According to a later analysis, most CMV-associated TCR beta chains appeared to be HLA-restricted, and the HLA associations seemed to be driven largely by CMV exposure. In a later analysis, the rate of TCR association differed among HLA loci, with DRB1 alleles having the most associated TCRs and HLA-C alleles having the fewest. In a later analysis, HLA-associated TCR beta chains showed more clonal expansion and lower generation probabilities than non-associated chains that were equally common. It was suggested by the authors that the approach could potentially be generalized to other disease states and immunological phenotypes. The presence/absence analyses assumed that sequencing depth was roughly uniform across donors, and that assumption may not be true. In vitro tests confirmed that three of the cytomegalovirus-associated TCR beta chains recognize cytomegalovirus antigens. Correlated functional status among segregating V segments might reflect linkage disequilibrium, but an unknown experimental factor could not be ruled out. In a later genetic analysis, a missense DCLRE1C variant was associated with V-gene and J-gene trimming of TCR beta chains, and the association was replicated in an independent cohort.

The cohort was made up of roughly 670 healthy bone marrow donors. Cohort members were all nominally healthy when sampled, although unrecorded immune exposures were likely present. The donor tested CMV seropositive and was one of the 289 seropositive cohort members. A peripheral blood sample was collected from each donor, and TCR beta sequencing was performed on peripheral blood mononuclear cells. The Qiagen DNeasy Blood Extraction Kit was used to extract genomic DNA from the blood cell samples. A word on this clone: Which antigen it targets is not known. The sample holds no much larger clone one base away, and base qualities are not on file.

The library was generated by the immunoSEQ multiplex PCR assay. For the multiplex PCR, a mixture combining 60 forward primers for TCR Vbeta segments and 13 reverse primers for TCR Jbeta segments was used. The CDR3 region of rearranged TCR beta genes was amplified from genomic DNA by a multiplex PCR assay. The amplified TCR beta libraries were sequenced on the Illumina HiSeq System as 87-base-pair reads. The paper's processing steps were these. A later analysis tallied around 87 million unique TCR beta chains across the 700 or so repertoires, and roughly 11 million of those chains were shared by two or more donors. Raw reads were error-corrected and collapsed into unique sequences with a nearest-neighbor algorithm that merged closely related sequences to remove PCR and sequencing errors. CDR3 sequences were aligned to IMGT reference sequences to assign V, D and J gene segments. For a sequence to be retained, a match of at least six nucleotides was required to both a V gene segment and a J gene segment. A rearrangement was called productive if the CDR3 had no stop codons and remained in frame with V and J, and every other rearrangement was called non-productive. Following IMGT convention, CDR3 was defined as the stretch from the second conserved V-encoded cysteine to the conserved J-encoded phenylalanine. In an earlier analysis of more than 550 of the donors, sequences lacking an unambiguous match to a single V gene segment were excluded. In an earlier analysis of approximately 590 of the donors, V segments were called functional above 56.7% productive rearrangements and were called segregating when the between-donor standard deviation exceeded 5%. A statistical classification framework was built for diagnosing cytomegalovirus status from the catalog of TCR beta chain sequences. A later analysis assigned V and J genes by comparing TCR nucleotide sequences with IMGT/GENE-DB human TR gene sequences. The TCRdist pipeline was used in a later analysis to assign CDR3 sequences and most-parsimonious VDJ recombination scenarios. In a later analysis, each TCR beta chain was defined by its CDR3 amino acid sequence together with its V-gene family, and reads lacking a unique V-gene family were excluded. In a later analysis, 550 to 650 highly shared, low-generation-probability nucleotide sequences were removed to address suspected cross-contamination and a sequencing artifact. In a later analysis, a clonal expansion index was calculated for each public chain from normalized within-repertoire ranks of inferred template counts. In a later analysis, generation probabilities were computed using a VDJ recombination model fitted to out-of-frame rearrangements, and the results were checked against IGoR. Hypergeometric tests were used in a later analysis to score TCR-TCR, TCR-HLA and TCR-CMV co-occurrence, with a repertoire-size bias correction applied to the TCR pairs. A later analysis estimated false discovery rates by permuting HLA or CMV assignments 20 times. In a later analysis, co-occurring TCRs were grouped using DBSCAN, with TCRdist sequence similarity added in when clustering inside HLA-allele-positive subsets. Co-occurrence clustering excluded repertoires with fewer than 30,000 or more than 120,000 public chains, plus five with anomalous nucleotide sharing. TCRdb retrieved this table from immuneACCESS and kept in-frame rearrangements only. Not all clones are present; in checked studies, unresolved V genes account for under half, and no reason is known for the remainder. V, J and clone size were drawn from that table, and D and trimming were deduced from the DNA. Across this sample there are about 120,000 clones, with less than 80% seen only once. 4% of the sample is taken by the ten largest.

Based on the germline V gene, the CDR1 and CDR2 sequences are SGHDN and FVKESK. From cysteine to phenylalanine, the CDR3 is 13 amino acids long. Only the CDR3 portion is preserved as DNA: 39 bases, with reading frame beginning at the first base. V has 5 bases trimmed and J has 15 bases trimmed; junction bases matching no gene number 8. Here the chain combines TRBV14 and TRBJ2-1, and TRBD2 matches 12 of the central bases. The material sequenced was PBMCs. The clonotype originates from a middle-aged man in good health and CMV-seropositive. CDR3 protein: CASSVRTSGNRFF. The sequenced DNA is TGTGCCAGCAGCGTGCGGACTAGCGGGAACCGGTTCTTC.